This entry describes one T cell receptor beta chain. V lost 8 bases to trimming and J lost 6 bases; unmatched junction nucleotides: 7. This CDR3 contains 13 residues. CDR1 is SNHLY, CDR2 FYNNEI, per germline. Per the authors' pipeline: Reference gene primer amplification yielded estimated nucleated cell counts. Produced via immunoSEQ multiplex PCR; TCRdb's table is partial and in-frame only. Clone size and V and J calls were adopted from that table, with D and trimming inferred from the DNA. The table includes under 150,000 clones, 75% to 90% detected once. This sample stems from a study of blood T cell repertoires in COVID-19. On the study more broadly: Donors in the United States, Italy and Spain gave samples during acute or convalescent COVID-19. From T cells, B-cell-depleted T cells, or PBMCs came the material, which was cDNA or gDNA.

Sequencing was done on a sample of peripheral blood. V and J are TRBV2 and TRBJ2-7, with TRBD1 identical over 10 bases. The TCR originated in a human donor in a cohort sampled during active COVID-19. The DNA of the CDR3 is TGTGCCAGCTTGCGGACAGGGGGTCTCGAGCAGTACTTC. This sequence encodes CASLRTGGLEQYF.